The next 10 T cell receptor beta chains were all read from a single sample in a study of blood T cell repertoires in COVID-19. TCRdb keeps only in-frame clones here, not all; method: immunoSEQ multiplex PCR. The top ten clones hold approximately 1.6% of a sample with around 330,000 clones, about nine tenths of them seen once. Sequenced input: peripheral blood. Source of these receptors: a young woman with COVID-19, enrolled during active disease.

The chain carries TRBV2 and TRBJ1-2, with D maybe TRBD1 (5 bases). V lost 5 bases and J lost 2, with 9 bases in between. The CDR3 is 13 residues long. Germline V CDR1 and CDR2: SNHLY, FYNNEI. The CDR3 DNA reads TGTGCCAGCAGTCCGGACAAGAACTATGGCTACACCTTC. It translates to CASSPDKNYGYTF.

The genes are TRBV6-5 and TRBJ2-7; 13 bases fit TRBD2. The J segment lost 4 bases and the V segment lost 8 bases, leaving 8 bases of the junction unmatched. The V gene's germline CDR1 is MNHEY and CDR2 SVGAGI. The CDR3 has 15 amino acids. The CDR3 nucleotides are TGTGCCAGCCGACGAGGGACTAGCGGGGCTTACGAGCAGTACGTC. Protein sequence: CASRRGTSGAYEQYV.

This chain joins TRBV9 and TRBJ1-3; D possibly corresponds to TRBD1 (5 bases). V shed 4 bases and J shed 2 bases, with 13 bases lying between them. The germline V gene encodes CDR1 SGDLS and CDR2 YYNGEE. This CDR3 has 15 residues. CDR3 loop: CASSPGGGTGNTIYF. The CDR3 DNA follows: TGTGCCAGCAGCCCCGGGGGGGGGACTGGAAACACCATATATTTT.

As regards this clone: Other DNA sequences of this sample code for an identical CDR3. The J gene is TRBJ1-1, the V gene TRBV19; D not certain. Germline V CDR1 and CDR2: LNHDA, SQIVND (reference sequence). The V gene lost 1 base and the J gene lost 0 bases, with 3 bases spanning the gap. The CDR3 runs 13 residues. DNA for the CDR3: TGTGCCAGTAGTATAGCAGTGAACACTGAAGCTTTCTTT. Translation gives CASSIAVNTEAFF.

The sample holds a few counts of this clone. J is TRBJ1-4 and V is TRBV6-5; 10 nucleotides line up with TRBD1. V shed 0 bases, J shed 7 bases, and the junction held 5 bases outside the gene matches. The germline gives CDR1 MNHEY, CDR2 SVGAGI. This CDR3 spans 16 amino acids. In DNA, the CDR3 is TGTGCCAGCAGTTACTCGATGAGGACAGGGGGTGAAAAACTGTTTTTT. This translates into CASSYSMRTGGEKLFF.

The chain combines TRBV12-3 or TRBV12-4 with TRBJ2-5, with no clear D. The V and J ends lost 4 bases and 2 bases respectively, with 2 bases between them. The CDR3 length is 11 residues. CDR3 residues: CASSSQETQYF. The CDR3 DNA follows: TGTGCCAGCAGTTCTCAAGAGACCCAGTACTTC.

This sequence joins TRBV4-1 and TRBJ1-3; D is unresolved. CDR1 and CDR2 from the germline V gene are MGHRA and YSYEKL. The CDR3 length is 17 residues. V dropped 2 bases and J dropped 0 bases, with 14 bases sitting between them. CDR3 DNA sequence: TGCGCCAGCAGCCAACCGCTATTCGGGGACTCTGGAAACACCATATATTTT. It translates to CASSQPLFGDSGNTIYF.

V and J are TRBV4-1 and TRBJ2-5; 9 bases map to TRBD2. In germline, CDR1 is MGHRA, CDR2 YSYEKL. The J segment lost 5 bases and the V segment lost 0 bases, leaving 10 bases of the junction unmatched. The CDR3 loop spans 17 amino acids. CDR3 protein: CASSQDPSGGLRETQYF. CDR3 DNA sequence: TGCGCCAGCAGCCAAGATCCCAGCGGGGGGCTCCGGGAGACCCAGTACTTC.

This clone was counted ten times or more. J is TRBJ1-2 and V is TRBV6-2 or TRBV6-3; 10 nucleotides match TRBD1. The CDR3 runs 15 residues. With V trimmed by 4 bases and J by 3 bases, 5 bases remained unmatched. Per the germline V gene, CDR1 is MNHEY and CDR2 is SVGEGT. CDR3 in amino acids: CASSSQGTGDYGYTF. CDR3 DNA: TGTGCCAGCAGTTCCCAGGGGACAGGGGACTATGGCTACACCTTC.

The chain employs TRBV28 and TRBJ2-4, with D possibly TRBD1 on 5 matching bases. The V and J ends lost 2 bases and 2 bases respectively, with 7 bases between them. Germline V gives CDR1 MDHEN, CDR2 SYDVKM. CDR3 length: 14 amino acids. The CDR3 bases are TGTGCCAGCAGTTTAGACAGTCCCAAAAACATTCAGTACTTC. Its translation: CASSLDSPKNIQYF. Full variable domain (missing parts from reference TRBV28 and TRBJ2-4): DVKVTQSSRYLVKRTGEKVFLECVQDMDHENMFWYRQDPGLGLRLIYFSYDVKMKEKGDIPEGYSVSREKKERFSLILESASTNQTSMYLCASSLDSPKNIQYFGAGTRLSVL.